These 18 T cell receptor beta chains share one sample of origin, sequenced in a study of regulatory T cells in long-lasting Graves disease. Time point in this sample: newly diagnosed GD, antithyroid drugs for less than 3 months. PBMCs were the source of the RNA used for TCR sequencing. The TCR beta library used iRepertoire HTBI primers with Arm-PCR amplification of CDR3. TCRdb fed the multiplex PCR reads into MiXCR, producing one record per CDR3 protein. The sample yields about 210,000 distinct CDR3 sequences, about 19% seen once. These data also formed part of another study, on T cells in Graves' hyperthyroidism and ophthalmopathy.

This material consisted of peripheral blood mononuclear cells (PBMCs), taken at new diagnosis, from a patient treated with antithyroid drugs. The receptors derive from a young woman with Graves disease.

This clonotype was seen ten or more times. The chain employs TRBV12-5 and TRBJ2-7; D ambiguous. This CDR3 has 13 residues. Germline loops: CDR1 LGHNT, CDR2 FRNRAP. V lost 3 bases and J 0 bases, leaving 6 bases between the germline ends. CDR3 nucleotide sequence: TGTGCTAGTGGTTTCCGACACTCCTACGAGCAGTACTTC. This encodes CASGFRHSYEQYF.

The V and J genes are TRBV12-3 or TRBV12-4 and TRBJ1-6; D ambiguous. This CDR3 contains 16 residues. Trimming took off 5 bases at V and 5 bases at J, with 16 bases between the two ends. The CDR3 nucleotides read TGTGCCAGCAGTCCCCAGTGGGGAACTAATAATTCACCCCTCCACTTT. It translates to CASSPQWGTNNSPLHF.

This clonotype was found many times. The chain links TRBV9 to TRBJ2-5; perhaps TRBD2 as D (6 bases). Germline assignment: CDR1 SGDLS and CDR2 YYNGEE. V was cut by 0 bases and J by 5 bases, with 11 bases left in between. The CDR3 covers 14 residues. DNA of the CDR3: TGTGCCAGCAGCGTAGACGGGAGTTGGGAGACCCAGTACTTC. Translating gives CASSVDGSWETQYF. Based on the CDR3 plus reference TRBV9 and TRBJ2-5, the full variable domain is DSGVTQTPKHLITATGQRVTLRCSPRSGDLSVYWYQQSLDQGLQFLIQYYNGEERAKGNILERFSAQQFPDLHSELNLSSLELGDSALYFCASSVDGSWETQYFGPGTRLLVL.

Details on this clonotype: A far bigger clonotype differs at one base, so this is likely a read error. This sequence joins TRBV2 and TRBJ2-3; TRBD2 matches 7 bases. The germline gives CDR1 SNHLY, CDR2 FYNNEI. V shed 3 bases and J 3 bases; nucleotides not matched to a gene: 6. The CDR3 has 15 residues. CDR3 in amino acids: CASSDQRGGTDTQYF. Written as DNA, the CDR3 is TGTGCCAGCAGTGATCAGCGGGGAGGGACAGATACGCAGTATTTT. Looking up the rest from reference TRBV2 and TRBJ2-3 gives the full variable domain: EPEVTQTPSHQVTQMGQEVILRCVPISNHLYFYWYRQILGQKVEFLVSFYNNEISEKSEIFDDQFSVERPDGSNFTLKIRSTKLEDSAMYFCASSDQRGGTDTQYFGPGTRLTVL.

This chain uses TRBV11-1 with TRBJ2-5, with 9 bases aligning to TRBD2. The CDR3 spans 16 residues. Germline CDR1 and CDR2: SGHAT and FQDESV (reference sequence). Trimming took 2 bases from V and 4 from J; bases not matched to a gene: 8. The CDR3 DNA sequence: TGTGCCAGCAGCTTATCTTTAGCGGGGGCCGGAGAGACCCAGTACTTC. This sequence encodes CASSLSLAGAGETQYF.

This clonotype was counted many times. The chain combines TRBV9 with TRBJ1-2, with D uncertain. V was pared by 0 bases and J by 8 bases, with 8 bases between. The length of the CDR3 is 12 residues. The germline V gene has CDR1 SGDLS and CDR2 YYNGEE. This CDR3 is CASSVALGGYTF. The CDR3, as DNA: TGTGCCAGCAGCGTAGCCCTGGGAGGCTACACCTTC.

There are many counts of this clonotype. The V gene is TRBV15, the J gene TRBJ1-1; a possible D gene is TRBD1 (6 bases). V was cut by 0 bases and J by 5 bases, with 13 bases left in between. The CDR3 consists of 15 residues. The V gene's germline CDR1 is LNHNV and CDR2 YYDKDF (reference sequence). The CDR3 loop reads CATSREADSGTEAFF. The DNA of the CDR3 is TGTGCCACCAGCAGAGAGGCGGACAGTGGGACTGAAGCTTTCTTT.

This clonotype was seen at least ten times. The rearrangement links TRBV5-6 to TRBJ2-6, with D tentatively TRBD1 (5 bases). Between the trimmed V and J ends, which lost 4 bases and 2 bases, there was a span of 7 bases. The CDR3 runs 14 residues. Germline CDR1 is SGHDT and CDR2 is YYEEEE. CDR3 nucleotide sequence: TGTGCCAGCAGCCCAGGGCCTGGGGCCAACGTCCTGACTTTC. Protein sequence: CASSPGPGANVLTF.

The rearrangement uses TRBV20-1 and TRBJ2-7; 13 nucleotides line up with TRBD2. CDR3 length: 18 residues. V trimming: 6 bases; J trimming: 2 bases; junction bases outside the gene matches: 16. Per germline, CDR1 DFQATT and CDR2 SNEGSKA (reference sequence). As DNA, the CDR3 is TGCAGTGCAGATCTCTTGGGACTAGCGGGGCTTCACGCCTACGAGCAGTACTTC. It codes for CSADLLGLAGLHAYEQYF.

This chain joins TRBV6-2 or TRBV6-3 and TRBJ2-7; 10 positions agree with TRBD1. After removal of 8 bases from V and 5 bases from J, the junction contained 6 bases not matched to a gene. The CDR3 spans 13 residues. CDR1 is MNHEY and CDR2 is SVGEGT in the germline V gene. The CDR3 is CASGGQGSHEQYF. DNA for the CDR3: TGTGCCAGCGGGGGACAGGGGAGCCACGAGCAGTACTTC.

This clonotype has ten or more counts. The chain links TRBV4-1 to TRBJ2-1; TRBD2 aligns across 8 bases. The germline CDR1 and CDR2 sequences are MGHRA and YSYEKL. The CDR3 is made up of 17 amino acids. The V segment lost 1 base and the J segment 7 bases; nucleotides outside the gene matches: 12. Here the CDR3 DNA reads TGCGCCAGCAGCCAAGTAGGAGCGGGAGCTTTAGGGAATGAGCAGTTCTTC. Its protein product is CASSQVGAGALGNEQFF.

This clonotype showed up many times. The rearrangement links TRBV20-1 to TRBJ2-5; 7 nucleotides line up with TRBD2. CDR3 length equals 13 residues. V trimming: 7 bases; J trimming: 4 bases; junction bases outside the gene matches: 9. Germline V CDR1 and CDR2: DFQATT, SNEGSKA (reference sequence). The chain's CDR3 is CSVTAGRGETQYF. As DNA, the CDR3 is TGCAGTGTTACAGCGGGAAGGGGAGAGACCCAGTACTTC.

Many counts were recorded for this clonotype. The J gene is TRBJ2-1, the V gene TRBV28, with 12 bases lining up with TRBD2. Per germline, CDR1 MDHEN and CDR2 SYDVKM. The CDR3 has 20 residues. J gave up 7 bases and V 6 bases, and 22 bases lay outside the gene matches. The CDR3 spells CASRRLLRTTSGRTPNEQFF. The DNA for the CDR3 is TGTGCCAGCAGGAGGCTTTTAAGGACTACTAGCGGGAGGACCCCAAATGAGCAGTTCTTC.

This clonotype occurred many times. The V and J genes are TRBV11-2 and TRBJ2-5; no definite D call. The V gene's germline CDR1 is SGHAT and CDR2 FQNNGV. Trimming removed 0 bases from V and 7 bases from J, with 9 bases in between. CDR3 size: 13 residues. Here the CDR3 reads CASSLEASRTQYF. As DNA, the CDR3 is TGTGCCAGCAGCTTAGAAGCGTCCCGGACCCAGTACTTC.

This clonotype was detected ten times or more. The rearrangement links TRBV20-1 to TRBJ2-2, with D hard to call. The germline V gene has CDR1 DFQATT and CDR2 SNEGSKA (reference sequence). The CDR3 sequence is 17 residues long. V lost 0 bases and J lost 5, with 19 bases in between. CDR3 coding DNA: TGCAGTGCTAGAGACGCTTCGTCCGGGCCGAGGACCGGGGAGCTGTTTTTT. This gives the protein CSARDASSGPRTGELFF.

The genes are TRBV20-1 and TRBJ2-6; no reliable D call. Germline CDR1 is DFQATT and CDR2 is SNEGSKA (reference sequence). V dropped 3 bases and J dropped 2 bases, with 5 bases sitting between them. The CDR3 consists of 13 residues. The CDR3 loop is CSASRAGANVLTF. In DNA, the CDR3 is TGCAGTGCTAGTAGGGCTGGGGCCAACGTCCTGACTTTC.

This clonotype was observed many times. This CDR3 reads CASSFSSGSATGELFF. CDR3 DNA sequence: TGTGCCAGCAGTTTCTCTAGCGGGAGTGCCACCGGGGAGCTGTTTTTT. The rearrangement uses TRBV27 and TRBJ2-2, with 10 bases identical to TRBD2. Germline assignment: CDR1 MNHEY and CDR2 SMNVEV (reference sequence). Trimming took 3 bases from V and 4 from J; bases not matched to a gene: 5. The CDR3 spans 16 residues.

This clonotype came up many times. The CDR3 DNA follows: TGCAGTGCTAGTTCCCGACAGGGGGCTTTGAACACTGAAGCTTTCTTT. Residues: CSASSRQGALNTEAFF. The rearrangement joins TRBV20-1 to TRBJ1-1, with TRBD1 matching over 10 bases. The CDR3 consists of 16 residues. The V gene end was trimmed by 3 bases and the J gene end by 0 bases; junction bases not matched to a gene: 7. Germline values: CDR1 DFQATT, CDR2 SNEGSKA (reference sequence).